What follows are 17 T cell receptor beta chains derived from one specimen sequenced in a study of cytomegalovirus exposure and HLA in healthy donors. PCR used 60 Vbeta primers and 13 Jbeta primers. Generated by immunoSEQ multiplex PCR, the TCRdb table keeps only in-frame clones and is missing some. The sample holds some 90,000 clones, roughly 63% seen once. Material for sequencing was PBMCs. The receptors here all came from a man aged 45 to 65 in good health and CMV-seronegative.

The table lists this clone with a count of one. V gene TRBV7-9 combines with J gene TRBJ1-2, with 7 nucleotides matching TRBD1. Losses at the gene ends were 5 bases for V and 7 bases for J; bases not matched to a gene: 7. CDR1 is SEHNR and CDR2 is FQNEAQ in the germline V gene (reference sequence). The CDR3 loop spans 13 amino acids. The CDR3 sequence: CASSPQGIFGYTF. The CDR3 DNA sequence: TGTGCCAGCAGCCCACAGGGGATTTTTGGCTACACCTTC.

The count of this clone is one. The chain links TRBV5-4 to TRBJ1-2, with D possibly TRBD1 on 6 matching bases. V was pared by 0 bases and J by 7 bases, with 13 bases between. CDR3 length: 14 residues. Germline V lookup: CDR1 SGHNT, CDR2 YYREEE (reference sequence). The chain's CDR3 is CASSLVEGGTGYTF. The CDR3 nucleotides read TGTGCCAGCAGCTTGGTAGAGGGGGGGACTGGCTACACCTTC.

The chain recombines TRBV6-5 with TRBJ1-3; possibly TRBD1 for D (5 bases). The CDR3 has 14 residues. V was cut by 8 bases and J by 4 bases, with 15 bases left in between. CDR1 and CDR2 (germline): MNHEY, SVGAGI. Here the CDR3 DNA reads TGTGCCAGCCAGGCGGGGCCGCTAGGAAACACCATATATTTT. It translates to CASQAGPLGNTIYF.

CDR3 region: CASSPTGATEAFF. CDR3 nucleotide sequence: TGTGCCAGCAGTCCAACTGGGGCCACTGAAGCTTTCTTT. The chain carries TRBV7-9 and TRBJ1-1; D perhaps matches TRBD1 (5 bases). The CDR3 length is 13 residues. The ends were cut back, 6 bases at V and 4 bases at J, with 12 bases in the middle. Germline V CDR1 and CDR2: SEHNR, FQNEAQ (reference sequence).

This chain uses TRBV10-1 with TRBJ1-2; unclear D gene. The CDR3 length is 15 residues. The V end was cut by 0 bases, the J end by 5 bases, with 13 bases between. The germline V gene has CDR1 WNHNN and CDR2 SYGVQD (reference sequence). CDR3 sequence: CASSESLRREYGYTF. CDR3 DNA sequence: TGCGCCAGCAGTGAGTCACTCCGCCGGGAATATGGCTACACCTTC.

V and J are TRBV7-8 and TRBJ1-2; 8 bases align to TRBD1. Germline lookup yields CDR1 SGHVS and CDR2 FQNEAQ. V lost 5 bases, J lost 8 bases, and 4 bases stayed unmatched. The CDR3 length is 12 residues. The CDR3 protein is CASSPTGVGYTF. The DNA of the CDR3 is TGTGCCAGCAGCCCGACAGGGGTGGGCTACACCTTC.

The chain couples TRBV6-1 to TRBJ1-1; TRBD1 might be the D (5 bases). Germline V lookup: CDR1 MNHNS, CDR2 SASEGT. The ends were cut back, 0 bases at V and 0 bases at J, with 17 bases in the middle. The CDR3 contains 18 residues. The CDR3 region has the DNA TGTGCCAGCAGTGAAGCGGTCCGGGACGGCGGGGTGAACACTGAAGCTTTCTTT. This encodes CASSEAVRDGGVNTEAFF.

CDR3 in DNA: TGCGCCAGCAGCTTGGCGGCAGGGGGCGTAGAAAAACTGTTTTTT. Protein product: CASSLAAGGVEKLFF. The chain employs TRBV5-1 and TRBJ1-4, with TRBD1 matching 8 bases. Germline CDR1 is SGHRS and CDR2 is YFSETQ. The CDR3 length is 15 residues. V shed 0 bases and J 8 bases; nucleotides not matched to a gene: 6.

The chain couples TRBV29-1 to TRBJ1-4, with TRBD1 as a possible D gene (5 bases). CDR1 SQVTM and CDR2 ANQGSEA come from the germline V gene. This CDR3 has 12 residues. V was trimmed by 7 bases and J by 1 base, leaving 7 bases between them. CDR3 DNA sequence: TGCAGCGCCCAGGGAACTAATGAAAAACTGTTTTTT. It codes for CSAQGTNEKLFF. The full variable domain, rest sourced from reference TRBV29-1 and TRBJ1-4, is SAVISQKPSRDICQRGTSLTIQCQVDSQVTMMFWYRQQPGQSLTLIATANQGSEATYESGFVIDKFPISRPNLTFSTLTVSNMSPEDSSIYLCSAQGTNEKLFFGSGTQLSVL.

V gene TRBV7-6 combines with J gene TRBJ1-5; D remains unclear. Per germline, CDR1 SGHVS and CDR2 FNYEAQ. The CDR3 length is 14 residues. V was shortened by 2 bases and J by 5 bases, with 10 bases between the two germline ends. The CDR3 reads CASSLSGDDQPQHF. The CDR3 coding sequence is TGTGCCAGCAGCTTATCCGGGGATGATCAGCCCCAGCATTTT.

This clone was found once. V and J are TRBV10-3 and TRBJ2-1, with D perhaps matching TRBD2 (5 bases). With 0 bases removed from V and 12 bases from J, the gap between germline ends came to 12 bases. The CDR3 has 13 amino acids. Germline V CDR1 and CDR2: ENHRY, SYGVKD. The CDR3 is CAISESTGSSQFF. DNA for the CDR3: TGTGCCATCAGTGAGTCGACGGGAAGTTCGCAGTTCTTC.

The rearrangement links TRBV4-2 to TRBJ2-3; TRBD1 is a possible D gene (5 bases). The CDR3 loop spans 15 amino acids. In germline, CDR1 is LGHNA, CDR2 YNFKEQ. With 1 base removed from V and 2 bases from J, the gap between germline ends came to 10 bases. This CDR3 is CASSQGGPSTDTQYF. The CDR3 DNA reads as TGTGCCAGCAGCCAAGGGGGCCCCTCCACAGATACGCAGTATTTT.

The gene calls are TRBV4-1 and TRBJ2-7; D possibly corresponds to TRBD2 (5 bases). Germline V CDR1 and CDR2: MGHRA, YSYEKL. V dropped 1 base and J dropped 3 bases, with 19 bases sitting between them. This CDR3 has 17 residues. The CDR3 DNA is TGCGCCAGCAGCCAAGCTGTTTTCGGGATGGGAAGCTACGAGCAGTACTTC. Amino acids: CASSQAVFGMGSYEQYF.

The chain employs TRBV7-6 and TRBJ2-3, with a weak D call TRBD1 (5 bases). The CDR3 sequence is 12 residues long. Germline CDR1 reads SGHVS; CDR2 reads FNYEAQ. Between the trimmed V and J ends, which lost 3 bases and 6 bases, there was a span of 7 bases. CDR3 in amino acids: CASSLQGDTQYF. CDR3 nucleotides: TGTGCCAGCAGCTTGCAGGGCGATACGCAGTATTTT.

This chain uses TRBV4-3 with TRBJ2-7, with 8 bases aligning to TRBD1. The CDR3 extends over 16 amino acids. Germline CDR1 is LGHNA and CDR2 is YSLEER. The trim removed 4 bases at V and 2 bases at J, leaving 10 bases unmatched. The CDR3 DNA is TGCGCCAGCAGCCGGGCTTCAGGGGGCGAGACCTACGAGCAGTACTTC. It codes for CASSRASGGETYEQYF.

This chain connects TRBV27 to TRBJ1-1; possibly TRBD1 for D (6 bases). Germline V CDR1 and CDR2: MNHEY, SMNVEV (reference sequence). Trimming left V 5 bases short and J 5 bases short, with 12 bases between. CDR3 length equals 13 residues. CDR3 nucleotide sequence: TGTGCCAGCAGTCTCTCGAGGGGGACTGAAGCTTTCTTT. It yields the protein CASSLSRGTEAFF.

V usage is TRBV19 and J usage is TRBJ1-2; TRBD1 aligns across 9 bases. The V gene's germline CDR1 is LNHDA and CDR2 SQIVND (reference sequence). The CDR3 is made up of 14 amino acids. Trimming removed 7 bases from V and 5 bases from J; junction bases left unmatched: 8. The CDR3 DNA sequence: TGTGCCAGTACCCACAGGGGGCTAGGGTATGGCTACACCTTC. Amino acids: CASTHRGLGYGYTF.